The 13 T cell receptor beta chains below were found in one sample sequenced in a study of blood T cell repertoires in COVID-19. Assay: immunoSEQ multiplex PCR; the TCRdb copy retains only in-frame clones and omits some. Found here are about 260,000 clones, about 91% of them singletons; the top ten hold just over 2.5%. Sequenced material: peripheral blood. These TCRs come from a person aged 18 to 35 with COVID-19, enrolled during active disease.

The chain couples TRBV7-3 to TRBJ2-2; D might be TRBD2 (6 bases). The germline V gene encodes CDR1 SGHTA and CDR2 FQGTGA. V lost 6 bases, J lost 0 bases, and 14 bases lay in between. The CDR3 sequence is 16 residues long. This chain's CDR3 is CASRDSSETNTGELFF. CDR3 bases: TGTGCCAGCAGGGACTCTAGCGAAACGAACACCGGGGAGCTGTTTTTT. The full variable domain, completed using reference TRBV7-3 and TRBJ2-2, is GAGVSQTPSNKVTEKGKYVELRCDPISGHTALYWYRQSLGQGPEFLIYFQGTGAADDSGLPNDRFFAVRPEGSVSTLKIQRTERGDSAVYLCASRDSSETNTGELFFGEGSRLTVL.

This chain uses TRBV12-3 or TRBV12-4 with TRBJ1-1, with unresolved D. V was pared by 2 bases and J by 4 bases, with 5 bases between. CDR3 length: 12 amino acids. CDR3 sequence: CASSLTITEAFF. The DNA for the CDR3 is TGTGCCAGCAGTTTAACAATCACTGAAGCTTTCTTT.

V usage is TRBV3-1 (or the pseudogene TRBV3-2) and J usage is TRBJ2-3, with D hard to call. The CDR3 consists of 14 residues. The germline V and J ends were trimmed by 1 base and 2 bases, with 7 bases remaining between them. The V gene's germline CDR1 is LGHDT and CDR2 YNNKEL (reference sequence). Written as DNA, the CDR3 is TGTGCCAGCAGCCAAGGGCTGGCCACAGATACGCAGTATTTT. This sequence encodes CASSQGLATDTQYF.

The chain carries TRBV27 and TRBJ1-5; D ambiguous. This CDR3 comprises 13 residues. The germline CDR1 and CDR2 sequences are MNHEY and SMNVEV (reference sequence). Trimming stripped 5 bases from V and 9 bases from J, with 14 bases between. The CDR3 reads CASSLSGELPQHF. The CDR3 DNA follows: TGTGCCAGCAGTCTCTCTGGTGAGCTGCCCCAGCATTTT.

This clone turned up a few times. V gene TRBV29-1 combines with J gene TRBJ2-7; 8 bases agree with TRBD1. The CDR3 runs 13 residues. Trimming took 5 bases from V and 6 from J; bases not matched to a gene: 9. CDR1 is SQVTM and CDR2 is ANQGSEA in the germline V gene. The CDR3 bases are TGCAGCGTTCTAAGACCAGACAGGGGCGAGCAGTACTTC. As protein: CSVLRPDRGEQYF.

CDR3 protein: CASSYRDPGELFF. Here the CDR3 DNA reads TGTGCCAGCAGCTACAGGGACCCCGGGGAGCTGTTTTTT. This chain links TRBV9 with TRBJ2-2; a weak D match, TRBD1 (6 bases). The CDR3 has 13 residues. Germline lookup yields CDR1 SGDLS and CDR2 YYNGEE. V lost 4 bases to trimming and J lost 6 bases, with 10 bases between them.

This clone was counted once. The chain uses TRBV10-3 and TRBJ1-1; 9 nucleotides line up with TRBD1. There are 15 residues in the CDR3. J lost 10 bases, V lost 5 bases, and 14 bases had no gene match. Germline CDR1 and CDR2: ENHRY and SYGVKD. The CDR3 DNA follows: TGTGCCATCAGTTCGGAGGGACAGGGACGTGTGCTAGCTTTCTTT. This translates into CAISSEGQGRVLAFF.

This clone was counted a single time. The rearrangement joins TRBV11-2 to TRBJ2-1; D is unresolved. The germline gives CDR1 SGHAT, CDR2 FQNNGV. The CDR3 loop spans 14 amino acids. The V and J ends lost 1 base and 3 bases respectively, with 7 bases between them. This chain's CDR3 is CASSLGSIYNEQFF. The CDR3 nucleotides read TGTGCCAGCAGCTTAGGTAGCATCTACAATGAGCAGTTCTTC.

The chain recombines TRBV4-1 with TRBJ1-6, with 9 bases that match TRBD1. CDR3 size: 16 residues. Trimming took 2 bases from V and 6 from J; bases not matched to a gene: 5. Germline V gene sequence: CDR1 MGHRA, CDR2 YSYEKL. CDR3 bases: TGCGCCAGCAGCCAAACCCGGGACAGGGCTAATTCACCCCTCCACTTT. Translation gives CASSQTRDRANSPLHF.

This clone came up many times. V gene TRBV5-6 combines with J gene TRBJ1-4; 10 bases match TRBD1. V lost 4 bases, J lost 8 bases, and 14 bases stayed unmatched. Germline V CDR1 and CDR2: SGHDT, YYEEEE. This CDR3 has 17 residues. CDR3 loop: CASSPDRGRGIREKLFF. As DNA, the CDR3 is TGTGCCAGCAGCCCAGACAGGGGGCGCGGGATACGGGAAAAACTGTTTTTT.

This rearrangement joins TRBV6-5 to TRBJ1-1, with a weak D call TRBD1 (6 bases). Germline lookup yields CDR1 MNHEY and CDR2 SVGAGI. The CDR3 runs 15 residues. Trimming took 4 bases from V and 4 from J, leaving 16 bases between them. The CDR3 region is CASSSPTRQATEAFF. CDR3 DNA sequence: TGTGCCAGCAGTTCCCCCACCCGACAGGCCACTGAAGCTTTCTTT.

The chain employs TRBV9 and TRBJ2-2; 10 nucleotides line up with TRBD2. The trim removed 4 bases at V and 1 base at J, leaving 4 bases unmatched. The CDR3 covers 16 residues. The germline V gene encodes CDR1 SGDLS and CDR2 YYNGEE. DNA of the CDR3: TGTGCCAGCAGCCTAGCGGGAGTTTTGAACACCGGGGAGCTGTTTTTT. It specifies CASSLAGVLNTGELFF.

This chain uses TRBV24-1 with TRBJ2-3, with no clear D. Germline CDR1 KGHDR, CDR2 SFDVKD. Trimming left V 4 bases short and J 10 bases short, with 11 bases between. This CDR3 has 12 amino acids. Here the CDR3 reads CATSEPANPQYF. DNA of the CDR3: TGTGCCACCAGTGAGCCCGCGAACCCGCAGTATTTT.